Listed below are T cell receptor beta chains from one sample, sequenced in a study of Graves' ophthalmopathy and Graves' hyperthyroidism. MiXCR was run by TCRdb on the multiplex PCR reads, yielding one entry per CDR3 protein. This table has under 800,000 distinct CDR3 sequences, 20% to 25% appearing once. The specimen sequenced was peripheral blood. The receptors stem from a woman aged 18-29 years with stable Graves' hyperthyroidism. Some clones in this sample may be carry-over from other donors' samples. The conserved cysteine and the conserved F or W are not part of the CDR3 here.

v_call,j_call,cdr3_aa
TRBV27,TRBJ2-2,ASWTRGGQTTGELF
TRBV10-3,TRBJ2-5,AISHSGGQETQY
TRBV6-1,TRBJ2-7,ASYGGVSYEQY
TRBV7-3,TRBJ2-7,ASSLRAAYEQY
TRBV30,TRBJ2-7,AWSNLIGEQY
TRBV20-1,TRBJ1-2,SARGLDYGYT
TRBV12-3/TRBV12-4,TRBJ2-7,ASSLGAGSYEQY
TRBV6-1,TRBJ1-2,ASSEATDFGGYT
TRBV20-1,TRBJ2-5,SASGTSGLQETQY
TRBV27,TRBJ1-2,ASSGQMGGYT
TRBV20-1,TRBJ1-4,SARQGGPHEKLF
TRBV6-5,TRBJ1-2,ASSSRTVDGYT
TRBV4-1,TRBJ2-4,ASSQDGGLAKNIQY
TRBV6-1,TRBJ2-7,ASRGTGVFSEQY
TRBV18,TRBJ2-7,ASSPQTGYGEQY
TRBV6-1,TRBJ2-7,ASHYAGQSGEQY
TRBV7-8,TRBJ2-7,ASSHVNLAGGSYEQY
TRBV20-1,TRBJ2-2,SADSTGLAGELF
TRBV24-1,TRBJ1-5,ATGTAYSNQPQH
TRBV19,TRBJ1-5,ASSNAGWRNQPQH
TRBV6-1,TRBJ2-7,ASTRTGTHEQY